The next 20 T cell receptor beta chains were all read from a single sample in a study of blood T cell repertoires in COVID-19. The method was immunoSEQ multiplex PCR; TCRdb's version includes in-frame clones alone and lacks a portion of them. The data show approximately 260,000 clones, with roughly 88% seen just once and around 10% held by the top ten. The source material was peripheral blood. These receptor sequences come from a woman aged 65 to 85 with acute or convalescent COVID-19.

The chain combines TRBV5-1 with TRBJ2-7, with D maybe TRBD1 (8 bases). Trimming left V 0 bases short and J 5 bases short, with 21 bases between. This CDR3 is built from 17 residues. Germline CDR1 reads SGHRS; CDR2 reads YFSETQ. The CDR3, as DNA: TGCGCCAGCAGCTTGGCCCTAACACAGGGGGGGGGCCACGAGCAGTACTTC. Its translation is CASSLALTQGGGHEQYF.

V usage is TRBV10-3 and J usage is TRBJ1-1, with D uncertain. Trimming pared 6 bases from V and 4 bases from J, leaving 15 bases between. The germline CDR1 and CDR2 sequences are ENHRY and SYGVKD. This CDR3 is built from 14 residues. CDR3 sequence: CAISVGQRGTEAFF. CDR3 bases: TGTGCCATCAGCGTTGGCCAGCGAGGCACTGAAGCTTTCTTT.

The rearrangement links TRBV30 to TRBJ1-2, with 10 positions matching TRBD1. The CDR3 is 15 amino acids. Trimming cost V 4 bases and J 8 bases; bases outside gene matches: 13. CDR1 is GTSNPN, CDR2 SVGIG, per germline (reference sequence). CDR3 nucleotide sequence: TGTGCCTGGATCTTTCCGGGACAGGGGAGGTTCGGCTACACCTTC. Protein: CAWIFPGQGRFGYTF.

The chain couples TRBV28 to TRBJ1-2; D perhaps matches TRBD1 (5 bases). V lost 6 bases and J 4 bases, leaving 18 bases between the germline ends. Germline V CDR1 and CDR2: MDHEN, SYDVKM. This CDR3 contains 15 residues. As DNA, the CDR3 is TGTGCCAGCAGCCTTTCACCGGGGGTTCCCTATGGCTACACCTTC. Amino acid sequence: CASSLSPGVPYGYTF.

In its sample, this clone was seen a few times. The CDR3 here is CATSSRTSRDEQYF. As DNA, the CDR3 is TGTGCCACCAGCAGCAGGACCAGCAGGGACGAGCAGTACTTC. The genes are TRBV15 and TRBJ2-7; perhaps TRBD1 as D (5 bases). CDR1 and CDR2 (germline): LNHNV, YYDKDF (reference sequence). The V gene lost 3 bases and the J gene lost 5 bases, with 14 bases spanning the gap. The CDR3 extends over 14 amino acids.

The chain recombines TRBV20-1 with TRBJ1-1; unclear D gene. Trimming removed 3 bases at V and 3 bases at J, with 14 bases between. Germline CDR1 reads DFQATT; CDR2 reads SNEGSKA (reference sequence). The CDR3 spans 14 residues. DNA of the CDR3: TGCAGTGCTAGTTTTGGGAGTTCGTACACTGAAGCTTTCTTT. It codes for CSASFGSSYTEAFF.

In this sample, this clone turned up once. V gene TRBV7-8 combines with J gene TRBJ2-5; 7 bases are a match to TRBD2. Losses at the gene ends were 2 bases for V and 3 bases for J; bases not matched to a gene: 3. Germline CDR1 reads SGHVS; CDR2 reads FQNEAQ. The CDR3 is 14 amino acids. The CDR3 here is CASSLSGGEETQYF. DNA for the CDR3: TGTGCCAGCAGCTTAAGTGGGGGGGAAGAGACCCAGTACTTC.

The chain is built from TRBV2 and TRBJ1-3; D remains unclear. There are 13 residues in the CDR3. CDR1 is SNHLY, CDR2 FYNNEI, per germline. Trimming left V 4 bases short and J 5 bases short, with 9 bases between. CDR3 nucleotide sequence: TGTGCCAGCAGTGCCCTGGGCCGAAACACCATATATTTT. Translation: CASSALGRNTIYF.

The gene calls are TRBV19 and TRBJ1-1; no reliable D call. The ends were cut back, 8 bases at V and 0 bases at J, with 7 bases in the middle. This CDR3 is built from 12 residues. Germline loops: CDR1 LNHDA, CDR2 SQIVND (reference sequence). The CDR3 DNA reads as TGTGCCAGTGGGGAGTTGAACACTGAAGCTTTCTTT. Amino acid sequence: CASGELNTEAFF.

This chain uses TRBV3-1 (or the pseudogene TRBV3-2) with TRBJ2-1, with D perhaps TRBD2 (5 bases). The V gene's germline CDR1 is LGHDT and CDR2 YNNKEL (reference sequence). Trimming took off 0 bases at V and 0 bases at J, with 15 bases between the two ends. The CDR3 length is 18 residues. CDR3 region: CASSQEAAEYSSYNEQFF. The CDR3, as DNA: TGTGCCAGCAGCCAAGAAGCAGCGGAGTATAGCTCCTACAATGAGCAGTTCTTC.

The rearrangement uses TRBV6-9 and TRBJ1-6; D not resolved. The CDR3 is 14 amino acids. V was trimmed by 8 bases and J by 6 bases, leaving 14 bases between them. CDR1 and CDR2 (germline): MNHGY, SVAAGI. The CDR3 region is CASRRPNSNSPLHF. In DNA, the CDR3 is TGTGCCAGCCGGAGGCCAAACTCTAATTCACCCCTCCACTTT.

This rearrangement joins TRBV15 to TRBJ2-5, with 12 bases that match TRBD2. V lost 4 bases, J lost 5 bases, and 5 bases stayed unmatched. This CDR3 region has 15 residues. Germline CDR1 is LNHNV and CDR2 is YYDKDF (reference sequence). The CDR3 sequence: CATSTLAGGPETQYF. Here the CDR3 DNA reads TGTGCCACCAGCACCCTAGCGGGGGGGCCTGAGACCCAGTACTTC.

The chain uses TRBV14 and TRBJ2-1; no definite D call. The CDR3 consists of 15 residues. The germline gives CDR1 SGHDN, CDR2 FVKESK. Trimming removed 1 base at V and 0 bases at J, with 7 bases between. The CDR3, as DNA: TGTGCCAGCAGCCAAGTATTGAGCTCCTACAATGAGCAGTTCTTC. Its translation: CASSQVLSSYNEQFF.

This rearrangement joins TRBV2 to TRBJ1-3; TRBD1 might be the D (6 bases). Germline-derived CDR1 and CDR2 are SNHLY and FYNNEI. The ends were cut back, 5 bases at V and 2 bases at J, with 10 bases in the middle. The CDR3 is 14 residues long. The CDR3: CASSKHRAGNTIYF. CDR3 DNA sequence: TGTGCCAGCAGTAAACACAGGGCTGGAAACACCATATATTTT.

CDR3 in amino acids: CASSRVTGQGMTVAKNIQYF. The CDR3 DNA reads TGTGCCAGCAGCCGGGTCACGGGACAGGGGATGACTGTAGCCAAAAACATTCAGTACTTC. The rearrangement uses TRBV6-6 and TRBJ2-4, with TRBD1 matching 10 bases. Germline V gives CDR1 MNHNY, CDR2 SVGAGI (reference sequence). The CDR3 is 20 amino acids. Trimming cost V 6 bases and J 0 bases; bases outside gene matches: 17.

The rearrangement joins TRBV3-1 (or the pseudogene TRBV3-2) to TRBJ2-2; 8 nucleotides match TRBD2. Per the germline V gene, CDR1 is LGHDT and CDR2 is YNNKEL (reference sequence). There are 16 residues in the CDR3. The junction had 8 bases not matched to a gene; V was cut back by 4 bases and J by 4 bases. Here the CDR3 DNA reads TGTGCCAGCAGCCTCCCAGCGGGGGATATCACCGGGGAGCTGTTTTTT. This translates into CASSLPAGDITGELFF.

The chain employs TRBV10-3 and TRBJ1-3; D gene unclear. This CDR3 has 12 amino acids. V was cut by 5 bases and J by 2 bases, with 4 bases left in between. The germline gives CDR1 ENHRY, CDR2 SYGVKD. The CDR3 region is CAISPAGNTIYF. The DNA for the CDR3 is TGTGCCATCAGTCCCGCTGGAAACACCATATATTTT.

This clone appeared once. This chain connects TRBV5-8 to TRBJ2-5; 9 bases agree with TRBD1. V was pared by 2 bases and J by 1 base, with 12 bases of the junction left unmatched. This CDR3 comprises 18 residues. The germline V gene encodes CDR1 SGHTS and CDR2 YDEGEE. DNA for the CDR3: TGTGCCAGCAGCTTAATGTATGGGACAGGGTGGGCCCAAGAGACCCAGTACTTC. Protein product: CASSLMYGTGWAQETQYF.

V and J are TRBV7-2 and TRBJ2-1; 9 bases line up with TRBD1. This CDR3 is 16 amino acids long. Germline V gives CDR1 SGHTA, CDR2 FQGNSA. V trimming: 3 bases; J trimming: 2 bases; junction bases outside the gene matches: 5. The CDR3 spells CASSFWTGETYNEQFF. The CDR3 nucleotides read TGTGCCAGCAGCTTTTGGACAGGGGAGACCTACAATGAGCAGTTCTTC.

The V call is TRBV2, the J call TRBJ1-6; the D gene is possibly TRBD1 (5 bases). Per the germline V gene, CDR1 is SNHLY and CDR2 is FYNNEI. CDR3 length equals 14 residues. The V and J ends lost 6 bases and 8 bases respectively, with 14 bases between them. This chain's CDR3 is CASRTGWDDSPLHF. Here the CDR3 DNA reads TGTGCCAGCAGAACAGGTTGGGATGATTCACCCCTCCACTTT.